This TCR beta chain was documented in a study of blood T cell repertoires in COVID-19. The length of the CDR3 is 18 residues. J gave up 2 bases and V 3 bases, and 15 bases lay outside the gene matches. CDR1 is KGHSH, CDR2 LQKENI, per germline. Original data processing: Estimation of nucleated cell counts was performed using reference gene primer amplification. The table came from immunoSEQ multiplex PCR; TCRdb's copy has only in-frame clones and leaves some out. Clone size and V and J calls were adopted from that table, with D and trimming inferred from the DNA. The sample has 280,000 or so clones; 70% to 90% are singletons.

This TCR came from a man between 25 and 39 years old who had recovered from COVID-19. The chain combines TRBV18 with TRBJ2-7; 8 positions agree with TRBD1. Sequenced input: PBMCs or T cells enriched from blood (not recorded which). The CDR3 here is CASSPRDRFSIVPYEQYF. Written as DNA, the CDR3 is TGTGCCAGCTCACCGCGGGACAGGTTTTCGATTGTTCCCTACGAGCAGTACTTC.